This T cell receptor (beta chain) was recovered during a study of blood T cell repertoires in COVID-19. Looking at the study overall: COVID-19 samples, acute and convalescent, were from the United States, Italy and Spain. T cells, B-cell-depleted T cells, or PBMCs provided the cDNA or gDNA that served as material.

Germline CDR1 and CDR2: SGHRS and YFSETQ. V gave up 3 bases and J gave up 9 bases; unmatched junction bases: 5. This CDR3 comprises 13 residues. In the authors' methods: How many nucleated cells were present was estimated from reference gene primer amplification. Generated by immunoSEQ multiplex PCR, the TCRdb table keeps only in-frame clones and is missing some. The D gene and trimming were derived from the DNA, and the V and J assignments and clone size from that table. The data contain about 52,000 clones, roughly 87% of them singletons. The sequenced sample consisted of peripheral blood. The clonotype originates from a human donor with active COVID-19. The donor label of this sample is uncertain. V is TRBV5-1 and J is TRBJ2-7, with 11 bases fitting TRBD1. In DNA, the CDR3 is TGCGCCAGCAGCTCGGGACAGGGGGTTGGGCAGTACTTC. Its protein product is CASSSGQGVGQYF.